A selection of T cell receptor beta chains follows, all from one sample in a study of Graves' ophthalmopathy and Graves' hyperthyroidism. Each CDR3 protein gets one entry after TCRdb re-called the multiplex PCR reads with MiXCR. The data hold about 500,000 distinct CDR3 sequences, with roughly 39% observed a single time. Specimen: peripheral blood or thyroid tissue (not recorded which). Receptor source: an adult man with Graves' hyperthyroidism. Both conserved end residues are part of each CDR3. A D gene is named only where the DNA matches it firmly. For some rows the clone size is stated as once, few or many, or as a class when expanded; others skip it.

V gene: TRBV5-1; D gene: NA; clone size: NA; J gene: TRBJ2-7; CDR3 protein: CASSTRVSEQYF; CDR3 DNA: TGCGCCAGCAGCACCAGGGTCTCTGAGCAGTACTTC
V gene: TRBV10-3; D gene: NA; clone size: NA; J gene: TRBJ2-6; CDR3 protein: CAISESGLSSGANVLTF; CDR3 DNA: TGTGCCATCAGTGAGTCTGGGCTGAGCTCTGGGGCCAACGTCCTGACTTTC
V gene: TRBV15; D gene: NA; clone size: NA; J gene: TRBJ1-1; CDR3 protein: CATSRDEGGVTEAFF; CDR3 DNA: TGTGCCACCAGCAGAGATGAGGGGGGCGTCACTGAAGCTTTCTTT
V gene: TRBV5-1; D gene: TRBD2; clone size: few; J gene: TRBJ2-7; CDR3 protein: CASSRGLAGAAITYEQYF; CDR3 DNA: TGCGCCAGCAGCCGAGGACTAGCGGGAGCCGCAATAACCTACGAGCAGTACTTC
V gene: TRBV15; D gene: NA; clone size: NA; J gene: TRBJ2-3; CDR3 protein: CATSRDFVWDTQYF; CDR3 DNA: TGTGCCACCAGCAGAGATTTCGTATGGGATACGCAGTATTTT
V gene: TRBV29-1; D gene: NA; clone size: NA; J gene: TRBJ1-6; CDR3 protein: CSQEGGRGNSPLHF; CDR3 DNA: TGCAGCCAAGAAGGCGGCCGTGGAAATTCACCCCTCCACTTT
V gene: TRBV10-1; D gene: NA; clone size: NA; J gene: TRBJ2-2; CDR3 protein: CASSDAPKNTGELFF; CDR3 DNA: TGCGCCAGCAGTGATGCGCCGAAGAACACCGGGGAGCTGTTTTTT
V gene: TRBV2; D gene: NA; clone size: many; J gene: TRBJ2-5; CDR3 protein: CASSESGQLSPQYF; CDR3 DNA: TGTGCCAGCAGTGAATCAGGACAGCTATCTCCCCAGTACTTC
V gene: TRBV7-9; D gene: NA; clone size: few; J gene: TRBJ2-7; CDR3 protein: CASSFGPTRGYEQYF; CDR3 DNA: TGTGCCAGCAGCTTTGGGCCCACCAGGGGCTACGAGCAGTACTTC
V gene: TRBV9; D gene: NA; clone size: many; J gene: TRBJ2-7; CDR3 protein: CASSIGDQGNYEQYF; CDR3 DNA: TGTGCCAGCAGCATCGGGGACCAAGGGAACTACGAGCAGTACTTC
V gene: TRBV6-1; D gene: NA; clone size: many; J gene: TRBJ1-1; CDR3 protein: CAHRANTEAFF; CDR3 DNA: TGTGCACACAGAGCGAACACTGAAGCTTTCTTT
V gene: TRBV11-2; D gene: TRBD1; clone size: many; J gene: TRBJ1-1; CDR3 protein: CASSLTGLVTEAFF; CDR3 DNA: TGTGCCAGCAGCCTGACAGGGTTGGTCACTGAAGCTTTCTTT
V gene: TRBV6-5; D gene: NA; clone size: NA; J gene: TRBJ2-7; CDR3 protein: CASSYSMDSSYEQYF; CDR3 DNA: TGTGCCAGCAGTTACTCTATGGACAGCTCCTACGAGCAGTACTTC
V gene: TRBV12-3/TRBV12-4; D gene: TRBD1; clone size: NA; J gene: TRBJ1-6; CDR3 protein: CDSSSGQAMGNSPLHF; CDR3 DNA: TGTGACAGCAGTTCAGGACAGGCGATGGGTAATTCACCCCTCCACTTT
V gene: TRBV19; D gene: TRBD2; clone size: NA; J gene: TRBJ2-7; CDR3 protein: CASKPSGGYEQYF; CDR3 DNA: TGTGCCAGTAAGCCTAGCGGGGGATACGAGCAGTACTTC
V gene: TRBV28; D gene: TRBD1; clone size: NA; J gene: TRBJ1-5; CDR3 protein: CASSLGGQGASQPQHF; CDR3 DNA: TGTGCCAGCAGTTTGGGAGGCCAGGGGGCAAGCCAGCCCCAGCATTTT
V gene: TRBV6-1; D gene: TRBD1; clone size: NA; J gene: TRBJ1-5; CDR3 protein: CAGSDRDSYNQPQHF; CDR3 DNA: TGTGCCGGCAGTGACAGGGATTCCTACAATCAGCCCCAGCATTTT
V gene: TRBV7-3; D gene: NA; clone size: many; J gene: TRBJ1-2; CDR3 protein: CASSANPLLGYTF; CDR3 DNA: TGTGCCAGCAGCGCGAACCCCCTCCTTGGCTACACCTTC
V gene: TRBV12-3/TRBV12-4; D gene: NA; clone size: many; J gene: TRBJ1-5; CDR3 protein: CASTSSGSGQPQHF; CDR3 DNA: TGTGCCAGCACCTCCTCAGGGTCGGGTCAGCCCCAGCATTTT
V gene: TRBV6-6; D gene: TRBD2; clone size: NA; J gene: TRBJ2-7; CDR3 protein: CASSYRLAGGLYEQYF; CDR3 DNA: TGTGCCAGCAGTTACCGACTAGCGGGGGGACTCTACGAGCAGTACTTC
V gene: TRBV12-3/TRBV12-4; D gene: NA; clone size: NA; J gene: TRBJ2-7; CDR3 protein: CAWSVNEPPYEQYF; CDR3 DNA: TGTGCCTGGAGTGTTAACGAACCTCCCTACGAGCAGTACTTC
V gene: TRBV7-2; D gene: NA; clone size: few; J gene: TRBJ2-7; CDR3 protein: CASSLATTTYEQYF; CDR3 DNA: TGTGCCAGCAGCTTAGCGACTACCACCTACGAGCAGTACTTC
V gene: TRBV16; D gene: NA; clone size: few; J gene: TRBJ2-2; CDR3 protein: CASSQSEQGVTGELFF; CDR3 DNA: TGTGCCAGCAGCCAATCGGAACAGGGAGTCACCGGGGAGCTGTTTTTT
V gene: TRBV7-9; D gene: NA; clone size: many; J gene: TRBJ1-6; CDR3 protein: CASSDRGILYSPLHF; CDR3 DNA: TGTGCCAGCAGCGACCGGGGGATTTTGTATTCACCCCTCCACTTT